A few counts support the clone carrying this TCR beta chain. UMIs and a universal primer site were added when TCR cDNA was made by 5'RACE template switching. TCRdb re-called the 5' RACE reads through MiXCR, storing one row per CDR3 protein. Among some 300,000 distinct CDR3 sequences listed, 8.1% were seen once. These data come from a study of T cells after yellow fever vaccination. The source is a young man who received the YFV17D yellow fever vaccine. The input for sequencing was PBMCs, taken roughly 47 days after the first yellow fever vaccination.

CDR3 sequence (DNA): TGTGCCAGCAGTCTGGGGGGGGAATCCTACGAGCAGTACTTC. Amino acid sequence: CASSLGGESYEQYF. The V gene is TRBV12-3 or TRBV12-4, the J gene TRBJ2-7; 7 bases agree with TRBD2. The V gene end was trimmed by 5 bases and the J gene end by 1 base; junction bases not matched to a gene: 5. CDR3 length equals 14 residues.